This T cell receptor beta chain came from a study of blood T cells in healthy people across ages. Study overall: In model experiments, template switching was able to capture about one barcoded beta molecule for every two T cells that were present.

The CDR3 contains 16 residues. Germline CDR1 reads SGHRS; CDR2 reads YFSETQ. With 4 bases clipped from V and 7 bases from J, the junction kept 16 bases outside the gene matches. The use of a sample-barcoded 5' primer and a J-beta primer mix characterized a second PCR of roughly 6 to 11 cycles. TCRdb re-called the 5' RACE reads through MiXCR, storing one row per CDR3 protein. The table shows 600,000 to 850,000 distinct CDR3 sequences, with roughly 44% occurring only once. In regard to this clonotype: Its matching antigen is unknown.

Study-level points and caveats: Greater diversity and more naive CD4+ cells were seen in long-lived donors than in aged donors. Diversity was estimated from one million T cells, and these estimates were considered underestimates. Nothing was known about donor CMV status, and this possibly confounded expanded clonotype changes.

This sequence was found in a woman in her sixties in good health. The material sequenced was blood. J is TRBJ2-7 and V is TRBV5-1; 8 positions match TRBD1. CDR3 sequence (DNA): TGCGCCAGCAGCATTCAGGGGGCGCAGACCTACAATGAGCAGTACTTC. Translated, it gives CASSIQGAQTYNEQYF.